Shown below are 27 T cell receptor beta chains from a single sample sequenced in a study of T cells in Graves' hyperthyroidism and ophthalmopathy. What was amplified from RNA transcripts were TCR beta CDR3 regions. First-round RT-PCR targeting the TCR CDR3 was performed with the HTBI primer set. TCRdb reprocessed the multiplex PCR reads with MiXCR, giving one entry per CDR3 protein. The repertoire has hundreds of thousands of distinct CDR3 sequences, roughly 25% of them found once; the top ten carry roughly 80%. Sequencing used blood. These receptors were collected from a man aged 50 to 59 with Graves' hyperthyroidism.

V gene TRBV27 combines with J gene TRBJ2-7, with 8 bases fitting TRBD1. Looked up from germline, CDR1 is MNHEY and CDR2 is SMNVEV (reference sequence). V shed 5 bases, J shed 4 bases, and the junction held 7 bases outside the gene matches. CDR3 length: 14 amino acids. The CDR3 DNA follows: TGTGCCAGCAGTCACCGGACAGGGAAATACGAGCAGTACTTC. As protein: CASSHRTGKYEQYF.

This clonotype occurred a few times. The chain is built from TRBV7-3 and TRBJ2-3, with 12 bases matching TRBD2. The CDR3 runs 17 residues. CDR1 and CDR2 from the germline V gene are SGHTA and FQGTGA. Trimming cost V 1 base and J 5 bases; bases outside gene matches: 7. CDR3 in DNA: TGTGCCAGCAGCTTAAATTTGCCGGGACTAGCGGGAGATACGCAGTATTTT. Residues: CASSLNLPGLAGDTQYF.

At least ten counts were recorded for this clonotype. The chain employs TRBV6-1 and TRBJ2-1; 9 bases are shared with TRBD1. The CDR3 contains 15 residues. Germline CDR1 and CDR2: MNHNS and SASEGT. Germline trimming cut 6 bases from V and 7 bases from J; bases unmatched to any gene: 10. The CDR3 sequence: CASRKTGGQLNEQFF. CDR3 in DNA: TGTGCCAGCAGGAAGACAGGGGGTCAATTAAATGAGCAGTTCTTC.

A few counts support this clonotype. The chain employs TRBV27 and TRBJ1-3, with D hard to call. The CDR3 is made up of 14 amino acids. The V end lost 5 bases, the J end lost 0 bases, and 8 bases lay between the germline ends. Germline V gene sequence: CDR1 MNHEY, CDR2 SMNVEV (reference sequence). The CDR3 bases are TGTGCCAGCAGTCCCCATAGCTCTGGAAACACCATATATTTT. The encoded protein is CASSPHSSGNTIYF.

This chain joins TRBV3-1 and TRBJ2-1, with TRBD2 identical over 9 bases. Germline V gene lookup returns CDR1 LGHDT and CDR2 YNNKEL (reference sequence). The CDR3 spans 13 residues. The junction had 13 bases not matched to a gene; V was cut back by 8 bases and J by 14 bases. The DNA of the CDR3 is TGTGCCAGCGGCCCCGGCTCCCGCGGGAGGGAGTTCTTC. It specifies CASGPGSRGREFF.

The chain carries TRBV7-2 and TRBJ2-1, with 14 bases matching TRBD2. The V gene end was trimmed by 4 bases and the J gene end by 7 bases; junction bases not matched to a gene: 6. The CDR3 has 16 amino acids. CDR1 and CDR2 from the germline V gene are SGHTA and FQGNSA. The CDR3 loop is CASSWRLAGGRNEQFF. CDR3 nucleotides: TGTGCCAGCAGCTGGAGACTAGCGGGAGGGAGGAATGAGCAGTTCTTC.

This clonotype was seen a few times. This sequence joins TRBV7-6 and TRBJ2-1; D possibly corresponds to TRBD2 (5 bases). Germline V gives CDR1 SGHVS, CDR2 FNYEAQ. The V and J ends lost 5 bases and 2 bases respectively, with 10 bases between them. The CDR3 is 14 residues long. In DNA, the CDR3 is TGTGCCAGCAGCCCGAGCGGTACCTACAATGAGCAGTTCTTC. Translating it yields CASSPSGTYNEQFF.

At least ten counts were recorded for this clonotype. The chain uses TRBV2 and TRBJ2-4; 8 bases align to TRBD2. Germline V gives CDR1 SNHLY, CDR2 FYNNEI. The junction had 14 bases not matched to a gene; V was cut back by 4 bases and J by 0 bases. This CDR3 contains 19 residues. In DNA, the CDR3 is TGTGCCAGCAGTGTCGGTAGCGGGACTTCTTGGGTAGCCAAAAACATTCAGTACTTC. This codes for CASSVGSGTSWVAKNIQYF.

The V call is TRBV28, the J call TRBJ1-2; perhaps TRBD1 as D (5 bases). Trimming left V 8 bases short and J 3 bases short, with 13 bases between. This CDR3 region has 13 residues. Germline V CDR1 and CDR2: MDHEN, SYDVKM. CDR3 sequence reads: CASGRQIYYGYTF. The DNA for the CDR3 is TGTGCCAGCGGTAGACAGATTTACTATGGCTACACCTTC.

V is TRBV5-8 and J is TRBJ2-7; D ambiguous. Trimming cost V 3 bases and J 4 bases, with 11 bases left between them. CDR3 size: 13 residues. Germline CDR1 is SGHTS and CDR2 is YDEGEE. CDR3 in amino acids: CASSSPAGYEQYF. The CDR3 DNA reads as TGTGCCAGCAGCTCCCCGGCAGGTTACGAGCAGTACTTC.

This clonotype has more than one count but fewer than ten. The rearrangement links TRBV29-1 to TRBJ2-1, with TRBD2 as a possible D gene (6 bases). Germline CDR1 reads SQVTM; CDR2 reads ANQGSEA. This CDR3 region has 11 residues. The CDR3 region is CSSGHYNEQFF. The CDR3 nucleotides read TGCAGTAGCGGACACTACAATGAGCAGTTCTTC.

In regard to this clonotype: A much larger clone is a single base away; this may be a read error. The V gene is TRBV20-1, the J gene TRBJ2-7, with 7 positions matching TRBD1. Germline CDR1 DFQATT, CDR2 SNEGSKA (reference sequence). The CDR3 spans 14 residues. CDR3 amino acids: CSARDRGPSHERYF. CDR3 DNA sequence: TGCAGTGCTAGAGATAGGGGGCCTAGCCACGAGCGGTACTTC.

This chain uses TRBV7-2 with TRBJ2-1; 7 positions agree with TRBD2. CDR3 size: 15 residues. The trim removed 0 bases at V and 7 bases at J, leaving 6 bases unmatched. The germline CDR1 and CDR2 sequences are SGHTA and FQGNSA. In DNA form, the CDR3 reads TGTGCCAGCAGCTTAGCGGCGGGAGAACAGAATGAGCAGTTCTTC. Residues: CASSLAAGEQNEQFF.

This clonotype was seen a few times. This sequence joins TRBV6-1 and TRBJ2-3; 12 bases match TRBD2. Trimming at V came to 1 base and at J to 4 bases, leaving 0 bases not matched to a gene. The CDR3 is 15 residues long. CDR1 is MNHNS and CDR2 is SASEGT in the germline V gene. CDR3 sequence (DNA): TGTGCCAGCAGTGAAGGACTAGCGGGAGCAGATACGCAGTATTTT. This codes for CASSEGLAGADTQYF.

The V call is TRBV28, the J call TRBJ2-2; tentative D call: TRBD2 (5 bases). There are 15 residues in the CDR3. The germline V gene has CDR1 MDHEN and CDR2 SYDVKM. The V and J ends lost 6 bases and 1 base respectively, with 12 bases between them. The CDR3 coding sequence is TGTGCCAGCAGGGGTGGAGGTCAGAACACCGGGGAGCTGTTTTTT. Its protein is CASRGGGQNTGELFF.

The rearrangement joins TRBV28 to TRBJ1-3; 11 nucleotides line up with TRBD1. CDR1 is MDHEN and CDR2 is SYDVKM in the germline V gene. The CDR3 totals 14 residues. The V and J ends lost 6 bases and 6 bases, in that order; junction bases with no gene match: 4. As DNA, the CDR3 is TGTGCCAGCAGGCGGACAGGGGGCTTAAACACCATATATTTT. It specifies CASRRTGGLNTIYF.

This clonotype appeared once. The junction shows a germline mismatch at one end, possibly a read error. The J gene is TRBJ2-1, the V gene TRBV12-3 or TRBV12-4, with 12 bases aligning to TRBD2. The CDR3 consists of 13 residues. The CDR3 DNA reads TGTGCCAGCAGTTACACTCTAGCGGGAGGGGCAATCTTC. It yields the protein CASSYTLAGGAIF.

V and J are TRBV6-9 and TRBJ2-1, with D unresolved. V lost 3 bases and J 8 bases, leaving 14 bases between the germline ends. The CDR3 sequence is 14 residues long. Germline V gene data show CDR1 as MNHGY and CDR2 as SVAAGI. In DNA, the CDR3 is TGTGCCAGCAGTTACAGCCCCGCTTTAGATGAGCAGTTCTTC. Translated: CASSYSPALDEQFF.

This chain links TRBV11-2 with TRBJ2-7; 9 nucleotides line up with TRBD2. This CDR3 has 18 amino acids. V shed 3 bases and J 2 bases; nucleotides not matched to a gene: 14. Germline values: CDR1 SGHAT, CDR2 FQNNGV. CDR3 DNA sequence: TGTGCCAGCAGCTTCCGACGGGAGCGGGAGGCCACCCCCTACGAGCAGTACTTC. Encoded protein: CASSFRREREATPYEQYF.

This clonotype was observed a handful of times. This rearrangement joins TRBV6-1 to TRBJ2-5, with a tentative D call TRBD2 (8 bases). Germline loops: CDR1 MNHNS, CDR2 SASEGT. The CDR3 is made up of 17 amino acids. With 7 bases removed from V and 4 bases from J, the gap between germline ends came to 25 bases. The CDR3 is CASNFKGAGTSSETQYF. CDR3 in DNA: TGTGCCAGCAACTTCAAGGGGGCAGGGACTAGTTCAGAGACCCAGTACTTC.

This clonotype was seen at least ten times. V and J are TRBV7-3 and TRBJ2-1; 8 bases map to TRBD2. The CDR3 is made up of 15 amino acids. V shed 4 bases and J 9 bases; nucleotides not matched to a gene: 11. Germline V CDR1 and CDR2: SGHTA, FQGTGA. The CDR3 sequence: CASSSAGGQFGEQFF. The CDR3 DNA reads as TGTGCCAGCAGCTCTGCGGGAGGTCAGTTTGGTGAGCAGTTCTTC.

With regard to this clonotype: The junction differs from germline at one of its ends, possibly a read error. The genes are TRBV12-3 or TRBV12-4 and TRBJ2-3; 10 bases match TRBD2. The CDR3 runs 15 residues. CDR3 loop: CASSLAGVVTDTQYF. CDR3 nucleotide sequence: TGTGCCAGCAGTCTAGCGGGAGTAGTCACAGATACGCAGTATTTT.

The V call is TRBV29-1, the J call TRBJ2-2; D possibly uses TRBD1 or TRBD2 (5 bases each). CDR1 is SQVTM, CDR2 ANQGSEA, per germline. The CDR3 is 15 residues long. Trimming shortened V by 4 bases and J by 5 bases, and 17 bases separated the two germline ends. The DNA for the CDR3 is TGCAGCGTTGGGGGGACCTTGGGGTTAACCGGGGAGCTGTTTTTT. It specifies CSVGGTLGLTGELFF.

This clonotype was recorded many times. The CDR3 DNA follows: TGTGCCAGCAGCCCGGACAGGGAGGAACCAGATACGCAGTATTTT. It specifies CASSPDREEPDTQYF. J is TRBJ2-3 and V is TRBV28; 8 bases agree with TRBD1. Looked up from germline, CDR1 is MDHEN and CDR2 is SYDVKM. V shed 6 bases and J 4 bases; nucleotides not matched to a gene: 9. The CDR3 totals 15 residues. The whole variable domain, filled in from reference TRBV28 and TRBJ2-3, reads DVKVTQSSRYLVKRTGEKVFLECVQDMDHENMFWYRQDPGLGLRLIYFSYDVKMKEKGDIPEGYSVSREKKERFSLILESASTNQTSMYLCASSPDREEPDTQYFGPGTRLTVL.

This clonotype was seen ten or more times. The genes are TRBV9 and TRBJ2-7; maybe TRBD2 (6 bases). The CDR3 covers 14 residues. CDR1 is SGDLS, CDR2 YYNGEE, per germline. V was shortened by 7 bases and J by 0 bases, with 14 bases between the two germline ends. CDR3 in DNA: TGTGCCAGCTCGGTAGCGGCAAGCTCCTACGAGCAGTACTTC. Translation: CASSVAASSYEQYF.

With respect to this clonotype: Given a much more abundant clone one base away, this may be a read error. This chain links TRBV11-1 with TRBJ1-1; 8 nucleotides agree with TRBD1. Germline V gene lookup returns CDR1 SGHAT and CDR2 FQDESV (reference sequence). This CDR3 contains 16 residues. The CDR3 protein is CASSLAHQGAGTGAFF. The CDR3 DNA sequence: TGTGCCAGCAGTCTCGCTCATCAGGGGGCTGGCACTGGAGCTTTCTTT.

This clonotype was seen a handful of times. The chain couples TRBV6-1 to TRBJ2-1; no clear D. The V end was cut by 5 bases, the J end by 8 bases, with 13 bases between. CDR3 length: 13 residues. CDR1 is MNHNS and CDR2 is SASEGT in the germline V gene. The CDR3 here is CASSSRPGDEQFF. Here the CDR3 DNA reads TGTGCCAGCAGTTCCCGGCCAGGAGATGAGCAGTTCTTC.